Shown below are 7 T cell receptor beta chains from a single sample sequenced in a study of T-cell reconstitution after alpha-beta-depleted transplantation in children. The library targeted TCRbeta and was prepared with unique molecular identifiers. TCRdb fed the PCR reads into MiXCR, producing one record per CDR3 protein. The data contain some 600,000 distinct CDR3 sequences, roughly 13% of them seen just once; the ten biggest clones take up over 2%. Sequenced material: PBMCs, mostly from graft donor cells, taken 360 days after TCRalphabeta/CD19-depleted stem cell transplant. Receptors originate from a male patient between 10 and 17 years old who had a stem cell transplant for acute myeloid leukemia, so the T cells may come from the graft donor.

The V gene is TRBV20-1, the J gene TRBJ1-1; D gene uncertain. Germline values: CDR1 DFQATT, CDR2 SNEGSKA (reference sequence). Trimming cost V 6 bases and J 2 bases, with 4 bases left between them. The CDR3 has 10 amino acids. The DNA of the CDR3 is TGCAGTGCGCCCAACACTGAAGCTTTCTTT. Translated: CSAPNTEAFF.

The chain couples TRBV5-6 to TRBJ2-2; 8 positions match TRBD2. The CDR3 spans 16 residues. The junction had 3 bases not matched to a gene; V was cut back by 0 bases and J by 2 bases. Germline V gene data show CDR1 as SGHDT and CDR2 as YYEEEE. The DNA of the CDR3 is TGTGCCAGCAGCTTGGGAGTAGCGGGAAACACCGGGGAGCTGTTTTTT. Translating it yields CASSLGVAGNTGELFF.

This chain joins TRBV7-3 and TRBJ2-5; 7 bases are a match to TRBD1. Germline V gives CDR1 SGHTA, CDR2 FQGTGA. The CDR3 consists of 13 residues. With 5 bases clipped from V and 2 bases from J, the junction kept 2 bases outside the gene matches. The CDR3 sequence is CASSTRGQETQYF. As DNA, the CDR3 is TGTGCCAGCAGCACCAGGGGGCAAGAGACCCAGTACTTC.

The V gene is TRBV10-3, the J gene TRBJ2-1, with TRBD2 identical over 14 bases. The V gene's germline CDR1 is ENHRY and CDR2 SYGVKD. The CDR3 covers 15 residues. Trimming took 11 bases from V and 8 from J; bases not matched to a gene: 11. CDR3 in amino acids: CASRLAGGPGDEQFF. In DNA, the CDR3 is TGTGCCTCCCGACTAGCGGGAGGGCCTGGAGATGAGCAGTTCTTC.

This clonotype appeared many times. The chain is built from TRBV7-2 and TRBJ2-1; D call uncertain. V shed 0 bases and J shed 6 bases, with 9 bases lying between them. Germline values: CDR1 SGHTA, CDR2 FQGNSA. This CDR3 is built from 14 residues. The CDR3: CASSLAPRINEQFF. As DNA, the CDR3 is TGTGCCAGCAGCTTAGCGCCCAGGATCAATGAGCAGTTCTTC.

This clonotype was seen more than once but under ten times. The CDR3 loop is CASSESDLSGSTAGGDLTGELFF. CDR3 DNA sequence: TGTGCCAGCAGTGAATCAGACCTCTCCGGAAGCACGGCGGGAGGTGATTTAACCGGGGAGCTGTTTTTT. The chain has TRBV25-1 and TRBJ2-2, with 8 bases aligning to TRBD2. V dropped 1 base and J dropped 5; count of bases not matched to a gene: 27. The CDR3 covers 23 residues. Germline assignment: CDR1 MGHDK and CDR2 SYGVNS.

The rearrangement uses TRBV20-1 and TRBJ2-5; 9 nucleotides line up with TRBD2. V shed 3 bases and J 5 bases; nucleotides not matched to a gene: 10. The germline V gene has CDR1 DFQATT and CDR2 SNEGSKA (reference sequence). The CDR3 is 15 residues long. This chain's CDR3 is CSASRGLALAETQYF. The CDR3 DNA follows: TGCAGTGCTAGTCGGGGACTAGCCCTGGCGGAGACCCAGTACTTC.